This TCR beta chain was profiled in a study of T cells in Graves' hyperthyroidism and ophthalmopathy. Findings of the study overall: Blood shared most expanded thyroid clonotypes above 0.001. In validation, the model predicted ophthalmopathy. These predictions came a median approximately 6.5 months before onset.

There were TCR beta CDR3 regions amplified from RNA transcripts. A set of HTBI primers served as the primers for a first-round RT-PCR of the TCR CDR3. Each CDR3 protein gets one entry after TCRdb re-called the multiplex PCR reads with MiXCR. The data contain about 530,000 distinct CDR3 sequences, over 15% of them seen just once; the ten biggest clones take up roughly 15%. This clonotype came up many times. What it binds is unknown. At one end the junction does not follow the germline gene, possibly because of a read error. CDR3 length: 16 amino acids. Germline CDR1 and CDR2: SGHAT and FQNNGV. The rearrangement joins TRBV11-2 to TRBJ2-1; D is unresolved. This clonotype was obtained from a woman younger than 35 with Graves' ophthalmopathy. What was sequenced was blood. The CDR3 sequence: CASSLTGGSSHNEQFF. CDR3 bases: TGTGCCAGCAGCTTAACGGGCGGAAGCTCCCACAATGAGCAGTTCTTC.